This TCR beta chain was sequenced for a study of blood T cell repertoires in COVID-19. Germline lookup yields CDR1 SGHRS and CDR2 YFSETQ. V shed 2 bases and J shed 4 bases, with 6 bases lying between them. This CDR3 spans 13 amino acids. This clone appeared many times. Sequencing was performed with immunoSEQ multiplex PCR; in TCRdb, only in-frame clones are kept and a portion is missing. The table includes some 300,000 clones, around 90% detected once. The source material was peripheral blood. The sequence came from a woman aged 50 to 60 with COVID-19, enrolled during active disease. This chain joins TRBV5-1 and TRBJ1-4; D is ambiguous. CDR3 protein: CASSLNSNEKLFF. CDR3 DNA: TGCGCCAGCAGCTTAAACAGTAATGAAAAACTGTTTTTT.